This T cell receptor (beta chain) was captured by sequencing in a study of beta chain features in type 1 diabetes. CDR1 is ENHRY, CDR2 SYGVKD, per germline. V was cut by 2 bases and J by 5 bases, with 13 bases left in between. The CDR3 contains 15 residues. Study-level findings and limits: Moderate yet significant TCRB CDR3 shortening was seen in Type 1 diabetes patients in all four CD4+ subsets. Naive, central memory and Treg TCRB repertoires appeared more alike in patients than in healthy donors.

A note on this clone: Its antigen is as yet unknown.

Expressed TCRB transcripts got sequenced, as all isolated RNA was reverse transcribed. The table came from immunoSEQ multiplex PCR; TCRdb's copy has only in-frame clones and leaves some out. This table holds about 710,000 clones, about 14% found once. This clonotype was obtained from a man aged 18 to 29 with type 1 diabetes. The chain has TRBV10-3 and TRBJ2-1; TRBD2 is a possible D gene (6 bases). Source material: naive CD4+ T cells from blood. In DNA form, the CDR3 reads TGTGCCATCAGTGAGCCTACGACTAGACACAATGAGCAGTTCTTC. This gives the protein CAISEPTTRHNEQFF.